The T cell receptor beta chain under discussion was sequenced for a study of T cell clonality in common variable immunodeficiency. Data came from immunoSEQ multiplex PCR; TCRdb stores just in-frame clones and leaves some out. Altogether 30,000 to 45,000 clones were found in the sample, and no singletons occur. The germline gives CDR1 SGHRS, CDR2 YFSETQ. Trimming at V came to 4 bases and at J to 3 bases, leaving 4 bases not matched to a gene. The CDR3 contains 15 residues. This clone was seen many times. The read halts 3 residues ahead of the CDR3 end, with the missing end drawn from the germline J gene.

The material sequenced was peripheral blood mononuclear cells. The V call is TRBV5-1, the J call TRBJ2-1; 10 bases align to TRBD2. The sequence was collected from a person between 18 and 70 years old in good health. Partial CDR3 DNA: TGCGCCAGCAGCAAGCGGGAGGGCGGCTACAATGAG. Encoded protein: CASSKREGGYNE. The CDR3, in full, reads CASSKREGGYNEQFF.